These 7 T cell receptor beta chains originate from one sample sequenced in a study of PD-L1 blockade in urothelial cancer. Profiling relied on immunoSEQ multiplex PCR, and the TCRdb table lists in-frame clones only, not all of them. The sample consists of 75,000 to 95,000 clones, approximately 89% of them appearing once. Documented time point: peripheral blood 6 weeks after treatment start. The source was PBMCs, collected around atezolizumab (anti-PD-L1) treatment. The receptors originated from an elderly woman with urothelial cancer.

The chain couples TRBV5-1 to TRBJ2-5; 7 bases match TRBD2. CDR1 and CDR2 (germline): SGHRS, YFSETQ. Trimming removed 0 bases from V and 4 bases from J; junction bases left unmatched: 9. The CDR3 is 16 residues long. The CDR3, as DNA: TGCGCCAGCAGCTTGGACGGCGGGAGAATTGGAGAGACCCAGTACTTC. It specifies CASSLDGGRIGETQYF.

This rearrangement joins TRBV27 to TRBJ1-1; D perhaps matches TRBD1 (6 bases). Trimming took off 3 bases at V and 5 bases at J, with 13 bases between the two ends. The CDR3 extends over 14 amino acids. Looked up from germline, CDR1 is MNHEY and CDR2 is SMNVEV (reference sequence). The CDR3 bases are TGTGCCAGCAGTTTGGGGGCCGGCGGGACTGAAGCTTTCTTT. It encodes CASSLGAGGTEAFF.

The sample holds one count of this clone. The V gene is TRBV2, the J gene TRBJ2-1; 8 bases match TRBD2. V was clipped by 3 bases and J by 12 bases; unmatched bases: 13. This CDR3 spans 15 amino acids. Germline CDR1 reads SNHLY; CDR2 reads FYNNEI. The CDR3 region is CASSDRGGRSLPQFF. Written as DNA, the CDR3 is TGTGCCAGCAGTGACCGGGGCGGGAGGTCGCTCCCGCAGTTCTTC.

The chain employs TRBV6-1 and TRBJ1-5; perhaps TRBD1 as D (5 bases). V was trimmed by 1 base and J by 4 bases, leaving 8 bases between them. CDR1 and CDR2 (germline): MNHNS, SASEGT. CDR3 length equals 14 residues. CDR3 DNA: TGTGCCAGCAGTGAAGGGGGGGGGAATCAGCCCCAGCATTTT. Its protein product is CASSEGGGNQPQHF.

There are a few counts of this clone. The rearrangement uses TRBV10-1 and TRBJ2-7; 10 positions match TRBD1. V shed 6 bases, J shed 5 bases, and the junction held 4 bases outside the gene matches. Germline V gene data show CDR1 as WNHNN and CDR2 as SYGVQD (reference sequence). The CDR3 is 13 amino acids. The CDR3 DNA is TGCGCCAGCAGAGGGACAGGGGACCACGAGCAGTACTTC. The encoded protein is CASRGTGDHEQYF.

This chain links TRBV7-2 with TRBJ2-2; 12 positions agree with TRBD1. With 8 bases clipped from V and 0 bases from J, the junction kept 10 bases outside the gene matches. The germline V gene encodes CDR1 SGHTA and CDR2 FQGNSA. CDR3 length: 18 amino acids. The CDR3 DNA reads as TGTGCCAGCCCCCGCGGGACAGGGGGCCCCGCGAACACCGGGGAGCTGTTTTTT. It yields the protein CASPRGTGGPANTGELFF.

The rearrangement links TRBV27 to TRBJ1-2; 9 nucleotides match TRBD1. Germline values: CDR1 MNHEY, CDR2 SMNVEV (reference sequence). V lost 5 bases and J lost 8; bases outside the gene matches: 6. This CDR3 region has 13 residues. CDR3 protein: CASSEWTGEGYTF. The DNA of the CDR3 is TGTGCCAGCAGTGAATGGACAGGGGAGGGCTACACCTTC.